Below, 25 T cell receptor beta chains from the same sample are listed, as sequenced in a study of blood T cell repertoires in COVID-19. The repertoire was sequenced with immunoSEQ multiplex PCR; TCRdb's copy has only in-frame clones and lacks some. The table shows approximately 180,000 clones, with around 85% occurring only once. The sample was peripheral blood. These receptors all come from a human donor with active or convalescent COVID-19. The donor label of this sample is uncertain.

The chain carries TRBV18 and TRBJ2-7; no clear D. The CDR3 totals 14 residues. V lost 5 bases to trimming and J lost 3 bases, with 14 bases between them. The germline CDR1 and CDR2 sequences are KGHSH and LQKENI. This CDR3 reads CASSSSVTVYEQYF. The CDR3 DNA reads as TGTGCCAGCTCATCCTCAGTAACAGTCTACGAGCAGTACTTC.

The rearrangement links TRBV5-6 to TRBJ2-5; D may be TRBD1 (6 bases). The germline gives CDR1 SGHDT, CDR2 YYEEEE. Trimming removed 0 bases at V and 1 base at J, with 13 bases between. The CDR3 extends over 16 amino acids. The CDR3 bases are TGTGCCAGCAGCTTGGAACAGGGCCGCCTCCAAGAGACCCAGTACTTC. Its protein product is CASSLEQGRLQETQYF.

This sequence joins TRBV20-1 and TRBJ2-4; D not resolved. The V end lost 3 bases, the J end lost 1 base, and 13 bases lay between the germline ends. The CDR3 extends over 15 amino acids. Germline V CDR1 and CDR2: DFQATT, SNEGSKA (reference sequence). The CDR3 coding sequence is TGCAGTGCTAGTTCGGCCGCTAGGGCCAAAAACATTCAGTACTTC. It yields the protein CSASSAARAKNIQYF.

Only one count was recorded for this clone. The V call is TRBV14, the J call TRBJ2-5; no clear D gene. This CDR3 spans 13 amino acids. V shed 3 bases and J shed 5 bases, with 10 bases lying between them. Per germline, CDR1 SGHDN and CDR2 FVKESK. In DNA, the CDR3 is TGTGCCAGCAGCCACTCCGTACAGGAGACCCAGTACTTC. This gives the protein CASSHSVQETQYF. Together with reference TRBV14 and TRBJ2-5, the CDR3 gives the full variable domain: EAGVTQFPSHSVIEKGQTVTLRCDPISGHDNLYWYRRVMGKEIKFLLHFVKESKQDESGMPNNRFLAERTGGTYSTLKVQPAELEDSGVYFCASSHSVQETQYFGPGTRLLVL.

The chain joins TRBV19 to TRBJ1-1; 7 bases match TRBD1. This CDR3 spans 13 amino acids. V was clipped by 7 bases and J by 5 bases; unmatched bases: 7. Germline-derived CDR1 and CDR2 are LNHDA and SQIVND (reference sequence). The CDR3 region has the DNA TGTGCCAGTAAAGGACAGGCGGAGACTGAAGCTTTCTTT. This codes for CASKGQAETEAFF.

This clone appeared a few times. The V call is TRBV5-4, the J call TRBJ1-1; no clear D gene. The CDR3 totals 14 residues. The V and J ends lost 3 bases and 0 bases respectively, with 9 bases between them. Per the germline V gene, CDR1 is SGHNT and CDR2 is YYREEE (reference sequence). The CDR3 sequence is CASSWRDMNTEAFF. The CDR3 DNA sequence: TGTGCCAGCAGCTGGAGGGATATGAACACTGAAGCTTTCTTT. The whole variable domain, filled in from reference TRBV5-4 and TRBJ1-1, reads ETGVTQSPTHLIKTRGQQVTLRCSSQSGHNTVSWYQQALGQGPQFIFQYYREEENGRGNFPPRFSGLQFPNYSSELNVNALELDDSALYLCASSWRDMNTEAFFGQGTRLTVV.

This chain joins TRBV5-5 and TRBJ2-1, with D possibly being TRBD2 (6 bases). Germline loops: CDR1 SGHKS, CDR2 YYEKEE (reference sequence). There are 15 residues in the CDR3. Trimming pared 4 bases from V and 6 bases from J, leaving 17 bases between. The CDR3 sequence: CASSVSSETSNEQFF. The CDR3 DNA sequence: TGTGCCAGCAGCGTTTCTAGCGAAACGAGCAATGAGCAGTTCTTC.

This clone appeared once. J is TRBJ1-2 and V is TRBV18; TRBD1 matches at 8 bases. Unmatched junction bases numbered 5, after V lost 3 bases and J lost 8 bases. Germline CDR1 KGHSH, CDR2 LQKENI. The CDR3 length is 13 residues. CDR3 nucleotides: TGTGCCAGCTCACCCATGACAGGGGTAGGCTACACCTTC. Protein: CASSPMTGVGYTF.

The chain joins TRBV5-1 to TRBJ2-3; 14 bases agree with TRBD2. Germline V CDR1 and CDR2: SGHRS, YFSETQ. V shed 2 bases, J shed 1 base, and the junction held 15 bases outside the gene matches. The length of the CDR3 is 21 residues. CDR3 sequence: CASSFPGTSGSWLGGTDTQYF. The CDR3 DNA reads as TGCGCCAGCAGCTTCCCCGGGACTAGCGGGAGTTGGTTGGGTGGCACAGATACGCAGTATTTT.

J is TRBJ1-2 and V is TRBV19; weak D call: TRBD1 (5 bases). Trimming took 8 bases from V and 5 from J, leaving 18 bases between them. The CDR3 loop spans 14 amino acids. CDR1 and CDR2 (germline): LNHDA, SQIVND (reference sequence). CDR3 nucleotides: TGTGCCAGTGCCGTCGGGGGAGAGGGGTATGGCTACACCTTC. It yields the protein CASAVGGEGYGYTF.

This clone was observed a handful of times. The genes are TRBV7-2 and TRBJ2-7; 8 bases fit TRBD2. Per germline, CDR1 SGHTA and CDR2 FQGNSA. The V gene end was trimmed by 1 base and the J gene end by 2 bases; junction bases not matched to a gene: 1. This CDR3 region has 14 residues. The CDR3 reads CASSLEAGAYEQYF. Here the CDR3 DNA reads TGTGCCAGCAGCTTAGAAGCGGGGGCCTACGAGCAGTACTTC.

The chain couples TRBV14 to TRBJ2-3; D is possibly TRBD1 (5 bases). The V and J ends lost 6 bases and 2 bases respectively, with 12 bases between them. The CDR3 has 14 amino acids. Germline CDR1 SGHDN, CDR2 FVKESK. The CDR3 coding sequence is TGTGCCAGCAGAGGGGCGCCCTACACAGATACGCAGTATTTT. Its translation: CASRGAPYTDTQYF.

This chain uses TRBV2 with TRBJ2-1; 10 positions match TRBD2. CDR3 size: 14 residues. With 10 bases clipped from V and 3 bases from J, the junction kept 6 bases outside the gene matches. In germline, CDR1 is SNHLY, CDR2 FYNNEI. The CDR3 loop is CATNIAGGYNEQFF. CDR3 nucleotides: TGTGCCACAAACATAGCGGGAGGCTACAATGAGCAGTTCTTC.

The chain carries TRBV7-9 and TRBJ2-7; TRBD1 agrees at 7 bases. This CDR3 has 13 residues. V lost 5 bases to trimming and J lost 6 bases; unmatched junction nucleotides: 7. Per germline, CDR1 SEHNR and CDR2 FQNEAQ (reference sequence). CDR3 nucleotides: TGTGCCAGCAGCCGAGGACAGGTACCCGAGCAGTACTTC. Protein sequence: CASSRGQVPEQYF.

This clone was detected once. V usage is TRBV12-3 or TRBV12-4 and J usage is TRBJ2-1; D gene ambiguous. V was clipped by 8 bases and J by 9 bases, with 14 bases between them. This CDR3 region has 12 residues. The CDR3 DNA is TGTGCCAGCGGTACCTCGTCGGTTGAGCAGTTCTTC. Translated, it gives CASGTSSVEQFF.

The chain is built from TRBV28 and TRBJ2-3, with D perhaps matching TRBD1 (5 bases). The V end was cut by 5 bases, the J end by 4 bases, with 28 bases between. CDR1 is MDHEN, CDR2 SYDVKM, per germline. The CDR3 runs to 19 residues. CDR3 in amino acids: CASSPTTGPVRWGPDTQYF. In DNA, the CDR3 is TGTGCCAGCAGTCCTACTACCGGGCCAGTTCGGTGGGGCCCAGATACGCAGTATTTT.

This chain joins TRBV18 and TRBJ2-7, with TRBD2 matching over 10 bases. This CDR3 region has 16 residues. The junction had 12 bases not matched to a gene; V was cut back by 4 bases and J by 6 bases. Germline CDR1 KGHSH, CDR2 LQKENI. CDR3 residues: CASSRGVGLAGVEQYF. For the CDR3, the DNA is TGTGCCAGCTCACGGGGGGTAGGGCTAGCGGGAGTCGAGCAGTACTTC.

The chain joins TRBV27 to TRBJ1-5; the match to TRBD1 covers 8 bases. The germline gives CDR1 MNHEY, CDR2 SMNVEV (reference sequence). This CDR3 spans 14 amino acids. V lost 8 bases, J lost 4 bases, and 7 bases stayed unmatched. The CDR3: CASGYGQGNQPQHF. The DNA of the CDR3 is TGTGCCAGCGGTTACGGACAGGGTAATCAGCCCCAGCATTTT.

In its sample, this clone was seen once. The J gene is TRBJ2-3, the V gene TRBV9; 12 bases fit TRBD2. J lost 2 bases, V lost 6 bases, and 19 bases had no gene match. CDR3 length equals 20 residues. Germline CDR1 SGDLS, CDR2 YYNGEE. The CDR3 sequence is CASTPGASGGAGSSTDTQYF. CDR3 DNA sequence: TGTGCCAGCACCCCCGGAGCTAGCGGGGGGGCAGGGTCCTCCACAGATACGCAGTATTTT.

The chain links TRBV25-1 to TRBJ2-5; 7 positions match TRBD1. CDR1 is MGHDK and CDR2 is SYGVNS in the germline V gene. The CDR3 loop spans 16 amino acids. Trimming removed 6 bases from V and 1 base from J; junction bases left unmatched: 11. CDR3: CASSNATGTAQETQYF. As DNA, the CDR3 is TGTGCCAGCAGCAACGCCACGGGGACAGCCCAAGAGACCCAGTACTTC.

J is TRBJ2-5 and V is TRBV7-2; the match to TRBD1 covers 7 bases. V dropped 11 bases and J dropped 4; count of bases not matched to a gene: 10. Germline V gene lookup returns CDR1 SGHTA and CDR2 FQGNSA. This CDR3 region has 13 residues. The CDR3 coding sequence is TGTGCCTCCGAAGTGACAGGGACAGAGACCCAGTACTTC. Its translation: CASEVTGTETQYF. Using reference TRBV7-2 and TRBJ2-5 for the parts outside the CDR3, the full variable domain is GAGVSQSPSNKVTEKGKDVELRCDPISGHTALYWYRQSLGQGLEFLIYFQGNSAPDKSGLPSDRFSAERTGGSVSTLTIQRTQQEDSAVYLCASEVTGTETQYFGPGTRLLVL.

The chain carries TRBV5-1 and TRBJ2-7; tentative D call: TRBD2 (5 bases). Trimming removed 4 bases from V and 2 bases from J, with 10 bases in between. From germline, CDR1 is SGHRS and CDR2 YFSETQ. This CDR3 region has 13 residues. CDR3 in DNA: TGCGCCAGCAGCCCGGGATCTCCCTACGAGCAGTACTTC. Encoded protein: CASSPGSPYEQYF.

The chain uses TRBV4-1 and TRBJ2-2; weak D call: TRBD2 (6 bases). The ends were cut back, 1 base at V and 3 bases at J, with 12 bases in the middle. This CDR3 spans 16 amino acids. Per germline, CDR1 MGHRA and CDR2 YSYEKL. CDR3 protein: CASSQGSSAYTGELFF. The CDR3, as DNA: TGCGCCAGCAGCCAAGGTTCTAGCGCCTACACCGGGGAGCTGTTTTTT.

This chain links TRBV27 with TRBJ2-7, with 10 bases lining up with TRBD1. Germline CDR1 MNHEY, CDR2 SMNVEV (reference sequence). V lost 7 bases, J lost 3 bases, and 6 bases stayed unmatched. This CDR3 has 14 amino acids. The CDR3 is CASTQTGGGYEQYF. As DNA, the CDR3 is TGTGCCAGCACCCAGACAGGGGGCGGCTACGAGCAGTACTTC.

The chain links TRBV29-1 to TRBJ2-3; 9 bases are a match to TRBD1. Looked up from germline, CDR1 is SQVTM and CDR2 is ANQGSEA. Trimming at V came to 6 bases and at J to 5 bases, leaving 0 bases not matched to a gene. The CDR3 length is 11 residues. CDR3 amino acids: CSVDRGDTQYF. In nucleotides, the CDR3 is TGCAGCGTGGACAGGGGAGATACGCAGTATTTT.